This TCR beta chain was sequenced during a study of T cell responses to AZD1222 COVID-19 vaccine. Whole-study findings and limits: Regions 160-218 and 743-854 held dominance among vaccine-associated CD4 TCRs, which spanned spike. Recipients of two AZD1222 doses showed rising Spike-specific TCR breadth and depth. Within unmutated variant regions lay the reported targets of nearly half of spike-specific TCRs.

The CDR3 totals 15 residues. Only in-frame clones appear in the TCRdb table, and some are missing; sequencing was by immunoSEQ multiplex PCR. The sample carries approximately 170,000 clones, around 94% recorded once. Concerning this clone itself: Its target is unknown.

The sequences come from peripheral blood, collected 28 days after the second AZD1222 dose. The chain carries TRBV21-1 and TRBJ2-3; the tabulated D call, TRBD2, remains unverified against the DNA. TRBV21-1 is an annotated pseudogene. The sequence was obtained from an adult who received the AZD1222 COVID-19 vaccine. CDR3 sequence reads: CASSTTSDSPDTQYF. The CDR3 DNA reads as TGTGCCAGCAGCACGACTAGCGATTCTCCAGATACGCAGTATTTT.